These 15 T cell receptor beta chains originate from one sample sequenced in a study of blood T cell repertoires in COVID-19. Some clones are missing from TCRdb's copy, which holds only in-frame ones; the method was immunoSEQ multiplex PCR. The table lists about 160,000 clones, about 80% of them singletons. Sequenced material: PBMCs or T cells enriched from blood (not recorded which). The receptor source for this set is a woman aged 60 to 75 who had recovered from COVID-19.

The chain links TRBV19 to TRBJ1-3; 7 bases match TRBD1. Germline loops: CDR1 LNHDA, CDR2 SQIVND (reference sequence). With 5 bases clipped from V and 1 base from J, the junction kept 8 bases outside the gene matches. This CDR3 is 16 amino acids long. The CDR3 loop reads CASSGTGAGSGNTIYF. The CDR3 coding sequence is TGTGCCAGTAGTGGTACAGGGGCAGGATCTGGAAACACCATATATTTT.

This CDR3 reads CASSQVGTGLEFF. CDR3 DNA sequence: TGCGCCAGCAGCCAAGTGGGGACAGGGTTGGAGTTCTTC. This chain joins TRBV4-1 and TRBJ2-1, with 9 nucleotides matching TRBD1. Germline V gene sequence: CDR1 MGHRA, CDR2 YSYEKL. The V segment lost 1 base and the J segment 14 bases; nucleotides outside the gene matches: 6. The CDR3 covers 13 residues.

In this sample, this clone turned up once. This chain connects TRBV2 to TRBJ2-3; D call uncertain. V was shortened by 4 bases and J by 2 bases, with 16 bases between the two germline ends. CDR3 length: 16 amino acids. CDR1 is SNHLY and CDR2 is FYNNEI in the germline V gene. DNA for the CDR3: TGTGCCAGCAGTGTACGGGTGGTTCAAGCCACAGATACGCAGTATTTT. This codes for CASSVRVVQATDTQYF.

This clone was counted once. The chain is built from TRBV27 and TRBJ1-1; D possibly corresponds to TRBD1 (5 bases). The length of the CDR3 is 16 residues. Germline assignment: CDR1 MNHEY and CDR2 SMNVEV (reference sequence). V dropped 4 bases and J dropped 4 bases, with 19 bases sitting between them. DNA of the CDR3: TGTGCCAGCAGTTCGCGGGGACGCTCGGATGGCACTGAAGCTTTCTTT. The encoded protein is CASSSRGRSDGTEAFF.

The chain recombines TRBV5-1 with TRBJ2-1, with 10 bases fitting TRBD2. The germline CDR1 and CDR2 sequences are SGHRS and YFSETQ. The V and J ends lost 7 bases and 4 bases, in that order; junction bases with no gene match: 8. The CDR3 has 15 residues. The CDR3: CASEGSGGQYNEQFF. DNA for the CDR3: TGCGCCAGCGAAGGTAGCGGGGGGCAATACAATGAGCAGTTCTTC.

The rearrangement links TRBV10-3 to TRBJ1-1; TRBD1 might be the D (6 bases). The CDR3 consists of 13 residues. Germline V CDR1 and CDR2: ENHRY, SYGVKD. Trimming took off 2 bases at V and 4 bases at J, with 8 bases between the two ends. The CDR3 coding sequence is TGTGCCATCAGTGAGCTAGGGGGCACTGAAGCTTTCTTT. It is translated as CAISELGGTEAFF.

The chain combines TRBV6-5 with TRBJ1-2; 7 bases match TRBD1. The CDR3 extends over 15 amino acids. Germline CDR1 reads MNHEY; CDR2 reads SVGAGI. The J segment lost 0 bases and the V segment lost 6 bases, leaving 7 bases of the junction unmatched. CDR3 nucleotide sequence: TGTGCCAGCAGGCCGGGACAGAGATCTAACTATGGCTACACCTTC. As protein: CASRPGQRSNYGYTF.

This clone has more than one count but fewer than ten. The gene calls are TRBV19 and TRBJ2-5; 11 positions match TRBD1. The V and J ends lost 5 bases and 5 bases, in that order; junction bases with no gene match: 7. Germline V gene lookup returns CDR1 LNHDA and CDR2 SQIVND (reference sequence). The CDR3 spans 15 residues. The CDR3 here is CASSPGQGARETQYF. The DNA for the CDR3 is TGTGCCAGTAGTCCCGGACAGGGGGCGAGGGAGACCCAGTACTTC.

As concerns this clone: Other DNA sequences within the sample encode an identical CDR3. The chain couples TRBV29-1 to TRBJ2-5; D is perhaps TRBD1 (5 bases). The V end was cut by 5 bases, the J end by 4 bases, with 8 bases between. The CDR3 contains 11 residues. CDR1 is SQVTM and CDR2 is ANQGSEA in the germline V gene. The CDR3 region has the DNA TGCAGCGTTAGCCAGGGAGAGACCCAGTACTTC. Amino acids: CSVSQGETQYF.

The chain uses TRBV5-1 and TRBJ1-4; the D gene is possibly TRBD1 (5 bases). The V end was cut by 4 bases, the J end by 4 bases, with 8 bases between. Germline CDR1 and CDR2: SGHRS and YFSETQ. The CDR3 length is 13 residues. The DNA of the CDR3 is TGCGCCAGCAGCGACCAGGGTAATGAAAAACTGTTTTTT. It specifies CASSDQGNEKLFF. Supplemented by reference TRBV5-1 and TRBJ1-4, the full variable domain reads KAGVTQTPRYLIKTRGQQVTLSCSPISGHRSVSWYQQTPGQGLQFLFEYFSETQRNKGNFPGRFSGRQFSNSRSEMNVSTLELGDSALYLCASSDQGNEKLFFGSGTQLSVL.

The chain couples TRBV7-2 to TRBJ2-7; possible D gene TRBD2, 7 bases. From germline, CDR1 is SGHTA and CDR2 FQGNSA. This CDR3 has 14 residues. Trimming took 0 bases from V and 4 from J, leaving 10 bases between them. CDR3 DNA sequence: TGTGCCAGCAGCTTAGCGGGGGGGCTTTACGAGCAGTACTTC. Its translation is CASSLAGGLYEQYF.

The CDR3 sequence: CASSRTGGNQPQHF. DNA for the CDR3: TGTGCCAGCAGCCGGACAGGCGGCAATCAGCCCCAGCATTTT. This chain connects TRBV3-1 (or the pseudogene TRBV3-2) to TRBJ1-5, with 7 bases fitting TRBD1. V shed 4 bases, J shed 2 bases, and the junction held 2 bases outside the gene matches. CDR3 length equals 14 residues. Germline V gene sequence: CDR1 LGHDT, CDR2 YNNKEL (reference sequence).

This clone was picked up a small number of times. The genes are TRBV21-1 and TRBJ2-1; whether TRBD1, the table's D call, matches the DNA was not checked. TRBV21-1 is assigned pseudogene status. CDR3 size: 16 residues. In nucleotides, the CDR3 is TGTGCCAGCCGCGACCGAGACAGGGGCTCCTACAATGAGCAGTTCTTC. Protein product: CASRDRDRGSYNEQFF.

The chain has TRBV6-5 and TRBJ2-7; possibly TRBD1 for D (5 bases). Trimming stripped 2 bases from V and 6 bases from J, with 8 bases between. This CDR3 is built from 12 residues. Germline-derived CDR1 and CDR2 are MNHEY and SVGAGI. CDR3: CASSYTTGEQYF. The DNA of the CDR3 is TGTGCCAGCAGTTACACCACAGGCGAGCAGTACTTC.

J is TRBJ2-5 and V is TRBV3-1 (or the pseudogene TRBV3-2), with 9 positions matching TRBD2. V dropped 0 bases and J dropped 6; count of bases not matched to a gene: 14. CDR3 length: 18 residues. Germline assignment: CDR1 LGHDT and CDR2 YNNKEL (reference sequence). For the CDR3, the DNA is TGTGCCAGCAGCCAAGATCCTTCGGTAGCGGGGGCCCCAAAGACCCAGTACTTC. Translation: CASSQDPSVAGAPKTQYF.